These 2 T cell receptor beta chains originate from one sample sequenced in a study of beta chain features in type 1 diabetes (dated by TCRdb to 2016 to 2019). Library method: the immunoSEQ multiplex PCR assay. The entire isolated RNA was reverse transcribed using the High Capacity cDNA Reverse Transcription Kit, and thus expressed TCRB transcripts were sequenced. The table comes from immuneACCESS by way of TCRdb, which keeps in-frame sequences with V and J called. Part of the clones is missing from these tables; in studies checked, under half for an unresolved V gene and the rest for unknown reasons. Counted in this sample were fewer than 350,000 clones; around a fifth of them appeared once. Of the sample, roughly 0.045% falls within the top ten clones. The specimen sequenced was naive CD4+ T cells from blood. The intended sense of this specimen's cell subset or site label: true naive CD4+ T cells. The source is a young woman in good health.

This chain joins TRBV7-2 and TRBJ2-4; D possibly corresponds to TRBD1 (5 bases). The CDR3 runs 14 residues. The germline V gene encodes CDR1 SGHTA and CDR2 FQGNSA. With 2 bases removed from V and 0 bases from J, the gap between germline ends came to 5 bases. CDR3 DNA: TGTGCCAGCAGCTTAACAGGAGCCAAAAACATTCAGTACTTC. Translating it yields CASSLTGAKNIQYF.

This clone came up a few times. The chain uses TRBV15 and TRBJ1-4, with D uncertain. Trimming cost V 0 bases and J 0 bases, with 8 bases left between them. The CDR3 covers 16 residues. Germline CDR1 and CDR2: LNHNV and YYDKDF (reference sequence). The CDR3 coding sequence is TGTGCCACCAGCAGAGACAGAACAGCAACTAATGAAAAACTGTTTTTT. Amino acids: CATSRDRTATNEKLFF.